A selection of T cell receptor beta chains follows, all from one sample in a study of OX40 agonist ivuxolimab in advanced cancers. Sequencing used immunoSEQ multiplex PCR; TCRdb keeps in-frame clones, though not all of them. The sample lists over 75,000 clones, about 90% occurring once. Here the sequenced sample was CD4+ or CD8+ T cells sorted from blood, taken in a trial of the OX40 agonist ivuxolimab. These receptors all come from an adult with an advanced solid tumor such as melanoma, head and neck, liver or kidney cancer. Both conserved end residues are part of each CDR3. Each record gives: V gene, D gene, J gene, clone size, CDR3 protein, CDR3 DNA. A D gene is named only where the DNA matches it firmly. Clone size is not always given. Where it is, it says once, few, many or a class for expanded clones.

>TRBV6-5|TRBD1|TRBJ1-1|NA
CASRKLQGAGEAFF
TGTGCCAGCAGAAAACTCCAGGGGGCTGGAGAAGCTTTCTTT
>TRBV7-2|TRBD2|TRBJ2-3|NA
CASSPQGLEVTQYF
TGTGCCAGCAGCCCCCAGGGACTAGAGGTGACGCAGTATTTT
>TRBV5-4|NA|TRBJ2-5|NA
CASSLDVAGPGETQYF
TGTGCCAGCAGCTTGGATGTTGCGGGACCAGGGGAGACCCAGTACTTC
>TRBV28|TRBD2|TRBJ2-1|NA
CASSLAIGTSGKVEQFF
TGTGCCAGCAGTTTGGCAATCGGGACTAGCGGGAAGGTTGAGCAGTTCTTC
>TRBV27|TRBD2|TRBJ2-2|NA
CASTFRLAGAFSSLPSPGELFF
TGTGCCAGCACCTTCCGACTAGCGGGAGCCTTTTCGTCCCTCCCGTCCCCCGGGGAGCTGTTTTTT
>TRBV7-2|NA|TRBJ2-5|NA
CASTSWVGNPETQYF
TGTGCCAGCACCTCGTGGGTGGGTAATCCAGAGACCCAGTACTTC
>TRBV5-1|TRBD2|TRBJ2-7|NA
CASRYSGDTYEQYF
TGCGCCAGCAGGTATAGCGGGGACACCTACGAGCAGTACTTC
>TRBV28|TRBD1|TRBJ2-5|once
CASSPGTGRETQYF
TGTGCCAGCAGTCCGGGGACAGGGAGGGAGACCCAGTACTTC
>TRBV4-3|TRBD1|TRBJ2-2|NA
CASSQRGLPHTGELFF
TGCGCCAGCAGCCAAAGGGGGCTCCCCCACACCGGGGAGCTGTTTTTT
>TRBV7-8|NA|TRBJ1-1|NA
CASSLWVGVNTEAFF
TGTGCCAGCAGCTTATGGGTGGGCGTGAACACTGAAGCTTTCTTT
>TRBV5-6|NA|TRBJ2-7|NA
CASSHGTLIYEQYF
TGTGCCAGCAGCCACGGGACGCTGATTTACGAGCAGTACTTC
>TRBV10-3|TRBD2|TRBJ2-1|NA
CAISESGLAGSLGNEQFF
TGTGCCATCAGTGAGTCGGGACTAGCGGGGTCTCTAGGGAATGAGCAGTTCTTC
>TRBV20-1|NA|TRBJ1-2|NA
CRGGFNYGYTF
TGCAGGGGGGGGTTTAACTATGGCTACACCTTC
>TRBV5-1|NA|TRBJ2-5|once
CASSRGDSQETQYF
TGCGCCAGCAGCCGGGGGGACAGCCAAGAGACCCAGTACTTC
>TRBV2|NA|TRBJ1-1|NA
CASSVEGTMNTEAFF
TGTGCCAGCAGTGTTGAGGGCACAATGAACACTGAAGCTTTCTTT
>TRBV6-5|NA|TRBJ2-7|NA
CASSYSSLGSYEQYF
TGTGCCAGCAGTTACTCCTCGTTAGGGTCCTACGAGCAGTACTTC
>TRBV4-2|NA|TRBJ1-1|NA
CASSHLQGNTEAFF
TGTGCCAGCAGCCACTTACAGGGGAACACTGAAGCTTTCTTT
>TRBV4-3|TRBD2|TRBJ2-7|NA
CASSQLAGGYEQYF
TGCGCCAGCAGCCAACTAGCGGGAGGTTACGAGCAGTACTTC
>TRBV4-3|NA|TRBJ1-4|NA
CASSQEARTEPNEKLFF
TGCGCCAGCAGCCAAGAGGCCCGGACGGAGCCTAATGAAAAACTGTTTTTT
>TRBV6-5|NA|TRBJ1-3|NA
CASSYQAHSGNTIYF
TGTGCCAGCAGTTACCAGGCCCACTCTGGAAACACCATATATTTT
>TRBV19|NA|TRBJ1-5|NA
CASSLGGNLKPQHF
TGTGCCAGTAGTCTAGGTGGGAATCTGAAGCCCCAGCATTTT
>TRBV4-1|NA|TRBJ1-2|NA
CASSQDLRTYGYTF
TGCGCCAGCAGCCAAGATTTACGGACCTATGGCTACACCTTC
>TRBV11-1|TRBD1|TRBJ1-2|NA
CASSWTGGDYGYTF
TGTGCCAGCAGCTGGACAGGGGGCGACTATGGCTACACCTTC
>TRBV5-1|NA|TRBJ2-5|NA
CASSLGQLQETQYF
TGCGCCAGCAGCTTGGGACAGCTCCAAGAGACCCAGTACTTC
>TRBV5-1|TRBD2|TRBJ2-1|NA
CASRGASGTNEQFF
TGCGCCAGCCGTGGGGCTAGCGGGACCAATGAGCAGTTCTTC
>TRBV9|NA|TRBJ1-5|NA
CASSVGQANQPQHF
TGTGCCAGCAGCGTAGGTCAGGCCAATCAGCCCCAGCATTTT
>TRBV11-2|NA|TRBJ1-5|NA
CASSPTGLGNQPQHF
TGTGCCAGCAGCCCGACAGGATTGGGCAATCAGCCCCAGCATTTT
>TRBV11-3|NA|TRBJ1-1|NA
CASSLMGNTEAFF
TGTGCCAGCAGCTTAATGGGGAACACTGAAGCTTTCTTT
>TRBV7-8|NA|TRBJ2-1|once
CASSLERAPSYNEQFF
TGTGCCAGCAGCTTGGAGCGGGCGCCCTCCTACAATGAGCAGTTCTTC
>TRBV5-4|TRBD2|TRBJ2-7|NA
CASSRRGGGLNEQYF
TGTGCCAGCAGCAGGCGGGGCGGGGGGCTCAACGAGCAGTACTTC
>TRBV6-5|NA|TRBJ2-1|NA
CASSYGWGEQFF
TGTGCCAGCAGTTACGGATGGGGGGAGCAGTTCTTC
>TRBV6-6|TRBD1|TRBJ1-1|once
CASSQGQGRSAFF
TGTGCCAGCAGCCAGGGACAGGGGAGATCGGCTTTCTTT
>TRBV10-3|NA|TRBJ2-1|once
CAITPGSGNSYNEQFF
TGTGCCATCACCCCGGGTAGCGGAAACTCCTACAATGAGCAGTTCTTC
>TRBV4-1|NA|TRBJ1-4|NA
CASSSPREEKLFF
TGCGCCAGCAGCTCTCCCCGGGAGGAAAAACTGTTTTTT
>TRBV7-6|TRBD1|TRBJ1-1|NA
CASSNGQGATEAFF
TGTGCCAGCAGCAATGGACAGGGTGCCACTGAAGCTTTCTTT
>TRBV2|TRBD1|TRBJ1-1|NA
CASRKTGGEMNTEAFF
TGTGCCAGCAGAAAGACAGGGGGAGAAATGAACACTGAAGCTTTCTTT
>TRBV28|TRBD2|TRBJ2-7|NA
CASSSPTSGTYKYEQYF
TGTGCCAGCAGTTCACCGACTAGCGGGACTTATAAGTACGAGCAGTACTTC
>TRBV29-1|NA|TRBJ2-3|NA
CSVARFLDTQYF
TGCAGCGTCGCCAGGTTTTTAGATACGCAGTATTTT
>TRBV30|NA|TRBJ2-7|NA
CAWNLGEGKQYF
TGTGCCTGGAACCTAGGCGAGGGTAAGCAGTACTTC
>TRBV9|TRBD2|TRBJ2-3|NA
CASSVFPSGILKGTDTQYF
TGTGCCAGCAGCGTATTTCCTAGCGGGATCTTAAAGGGCACAGATACGCAGTATTTT
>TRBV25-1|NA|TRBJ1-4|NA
CASSDERTFDEKLFF
TGTGCCAGCAGTGACGAACGGACCTTCGATGAAAAACTGTTTTTT
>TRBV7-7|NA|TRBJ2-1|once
CASSLKADVYNEQFF
TGTGCTAGCAGCTTGAAAGCGGATGTCTACAATGAGCAGTTCTTC
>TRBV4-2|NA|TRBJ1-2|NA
CASSPPGRVEYGYTF
TGTGCCAGCAGCCCGCCGGGCAGGGTGGAGTATGGCTACACCTTC
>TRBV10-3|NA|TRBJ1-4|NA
CAISESSVGGTNEKLFF
TGTGCCATCAGTGAGTCGAGCGTCGGGGGGACTAATGAAAAACTGTTTTTT
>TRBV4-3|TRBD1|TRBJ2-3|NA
CASSQALARDRRLSTDTQYF
TGCGCCAGCAGCCAAGCCCTCGCCCGGGACAGGCGCCTTAGCACAGATACGCAGTATTTT
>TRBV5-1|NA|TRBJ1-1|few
CASSPAPDTEAFF
TGCGCCAGCAGCCCGGCCCCGGACACTGAAGCTTTCTTT
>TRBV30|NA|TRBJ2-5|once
CAWSVDWASKTQYF
TGTGCCTGGAGTGTAGACTGGGCCTCGAAGACCCAGTACTTC
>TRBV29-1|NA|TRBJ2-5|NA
CSAGSETQYF
TGCAGCGCGGGATCCGAGACCCAGTACTTC
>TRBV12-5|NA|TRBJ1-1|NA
CASGFIRPVFMNTEAFF
TGTGCTAGTGGTTTCATAAGACCGGTATTCATGAACACTGAAGCTTTCTTT
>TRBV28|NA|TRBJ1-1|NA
CASSFFTEAFF
TGTGCCAGCAGTTTTTTCACTGAAGCTTTCTTT
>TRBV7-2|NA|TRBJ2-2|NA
CASSLDTGNTGELFF
TGTGCCAGCAGCTTAGACACGGGGAACACCGGGGAGCTGTTTTTT
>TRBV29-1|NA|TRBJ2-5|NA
CSVERQRETQYF
TGCAGCGTTGAAAGGCAGCGGGAGACCCAGTACTTC
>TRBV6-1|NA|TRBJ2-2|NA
CASRLQENTGELFF
TGTGCCAGCAGGCTACAGGAGAACACCGGGGAGCTGTTTTTT
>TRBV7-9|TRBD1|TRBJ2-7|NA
CASSRPGTGWYEQYF
TGTGCCAGCAGCAGGCCCGGGACAGGGTGGTACGAGCAGTACTTC